These 14 T cell receptor beta chains came from one sample sequenced in a study of blood T cell repertoires in COVID-19. Sequencing was performed with immunoSEQ multiplex PCR; in TCRdb, only in-frame clones are kept and a portion is missing. The sample includes around 78,000 clones, around 89% of them seen just once. Sequencing used PBMCs or T cells enriched from blood (not recorded which). These receptors all come from a woman between 50 and 59 years old with acute COVID-19.

At least ten counts were recorded for this clone. The chain employs TRBV9 and TRBJ1-6; D is possibly TRBD1 (6 bases). Between the trimmed V and J ends, which lost 5 bases and 6 bases, there was a span of 18 bases. The CDR3 spans 16 residues. Germline CDR1 is SGDLS and CDR2 is YYNGEE. Written as DNA, the CDR3 is TGTGCCAGCAGTGGAGGGGGGGCAGGAGGTAATTCACCCCTCCACTTT. It is translated as CASSGGGAGGNSPLHF.

V usage is TRBV7-8 and J usage is TRBJ1-1; 8 bases agree with TRBD1. The CDR3 is made up of 14 amino acids. Trimming removed 2 bases from V and 3 bases from J; junction bases left unmatched: 2. Germline values: CDR1 SGHVS, CDR2 FQNEAQ. The CDR3 here is CASSLTGGDTEAFF. The CDR3 DNA reads as TGTGCCAGCAGCTTAACAGGGGGGGACACTGAAGCTTTCTTT.

This chain uses TRBV28 with TRBJ1-2; D unclear. V dropped 3 bases and J dropped 2 bases, with 4 bases sitting between them. Germline assignment: CDR1 MDHEN and CDR2 SYDVKM. The CDR3 contains 12 residues. The chain's CDR3 is CASSFQNYGYTF. CDR3 nucleotide sequence: TGTGCCAGCAGTTTTCAGAACTATGGCTACACCTTC.

This clone was detected once. The chain joins TRBV5-1 to TRBJ2-1; 13 positions agree with TRBD2. V was clipped by 3 bases and J by 7 bases; unmatched bases: 4. The CDR3 is 15 residues long. Germline lookup yields CDR1 SGHRS and CDR2 YFSETQ. The CDR3 here is CASSSTSGRKNEQFF. In DNA form, the CDR3 reads TGCGCCAGCAGCTCGACTAGCGGGAGGAAGAATGAGCAGTTCTTC.

The chain recombines TRBV11-1 with TRBJ2-1; TRBD2 is a possible D gene (5 bases). CDR3 size: 14 residues. Per the germline V gene, CDR1 is SGHAT and CDR2 is FQDESV (reference sequence). The ends were cut back, 5 bases at V and 3 bases at J, with 11 bases in the middle. The CDR3: CASSPGINYNEQFF. The CDR3 nucleotides read TGTGCCAGCAGCCCCGGGATTAACTACAATGAGCAGTTCTTC. The entire variable domain, with the rest obtained from reference TRBV11-1 and TRBJ2-1, is as follows: EAEVAQSPRYKITEKSQAVAFWCDPISGHATLYWYRQILGQGPELLVQFQDESVVDDSQLPKDRFSAERLKGVDSTLKIQPAELGDSAMYLCASSPGINYNEQFFGPGTRLTVL.

V usage is TRBV5-6 and J usage is TRBJ1-2, with 10 bases matching TRBD1. The CDR3 has 14 amino acids. V lost 5 bases, J lost 4 bases, and 5 bases stayed unmatched. Per germline, CDR1 SGHDT and CDR2 YYEEEE. CDR3 nucleotide sequence: TGTGCCAGCAGGCGACAGGGGGCAAGCTATGGCTACACCTTC. This gives the protein CASRRQGASYGYTF.

The chain has TRBV18 and TRBJ1-1; TRBD1 matches 9 bases. Germline V gene lookup returns CDR1 KGHSH and CDR2 LQKENI. Losses at the gene ends were 3 bases for V and 3 bases for J; bases not matched to a gene: 8. The CDR3 spans 16 residues. CDR3 in amino acids: CASSPGTGNVDTEAFF. In nucleotides, the CDR3 is TGTGCCAGCTCACCCGGGACAGGGAACGTTGACACTGAAGCTTTCTTT.

The chain recombines TRBV11-3 with TRBJ1-4; the match to TRBD1 covers 9 bases. This CDR3 region has 14 residues. Germline V gene sequence: CDR1 SGHNT, CDR2 YENEEA. V trimming: 1 base; J trimming: 6 bases; junction bases outside the gene matches: 0. The chain's CDR3 is CASSLGQGDEKLFF. CDR3 nucleotides: TGTGCCAGCAGCTTAGGACAGGGGGATGAAAAACTGTTTTTT.

The count of this clone is one. The chain links TRBV30 to TRBJ2-5, with D possibly TRBD1 on 6 matching bases. Germline-derived CDR1 and CDR2 are GTSNPN and SVGIG (reference sequence). Trimming took 1 base from V and 7 from J, leaving 13 bases between them. This CDR3 contains 13 residues. The CDR3 is CAWSGARGGTQYF. In nucleotides, the CDR3 is TGTGCCTGGAGTGGCGCCAGGGGCGGGACCCAGTACTTC.

The genes are TRBV3-1 (or the pseudogene TRBV3-2) and TRBJ2-1, with TRBD2 matching over 8 bases. The CDR3 length is 16 residues. Trimming at V came to 3 bases and at J to 4 bases, leaving 8 bases not matched to a gene. Germline V gene sequence: CDR1 LGHDT, CDR2 YNNKEL (reference sequence). CDR3 region: CASSHPYSGIYNEQFF. Here the CDR3 DNA reads TGTGCCAGCAGCCATCCCTATAGCGGGATTTACAATGAGCAGTTCTTC.

This clone was observed a single time. The chain uses TRBV5-6 and TRBJ1-2; 10 bases are shared with TRBD1. The trim removed 2 bases at V and 4 bases at J, leaving 8 bases unmatched. The CDR3 length is 16 residues. Germline values: CDR1 SGHDT, CDR2 YYEEEE. CDR3 in amino acids: CASSLGDRGIPYGYTF. The CDR3 DNA follows: TGTGCCAGCAGCTTAGGGGACAGGGGCATCCCCTATGGCTACACCTTC.

The CDR3 nucleotides read TGTGCCAGCAGCCCCGACAGTACTAGCGGAAACACCATATATTTT. It translates to CASSPDSTSGNTIYF. The V call is TRBV5-4, the J call TRBJ1-3; weak D call: TRBD1 (5 bases). The V end was cut by 4 bases, the J end by 4 bases, with 15 bases between. The CDR3 contains 15 residues. In germline, CDR1 is SGHNT, CDR2 YYREEE (reference sequence).

V usage is TRBV21-1 and J usage is TRBJ2-7; the D call of TRBD1 is as the table states it, not checked on the DNA. TRBV21-1 is assigned pseudogene status. The CDR3 consists of 15 residues. CDR3 region: CASSPADRENYEQYF. Written as DNA, the CDR3 is TGTGCCAGCAGCCCCGCAGACAGGGAAAACTACGAGCAGTACTTC.

This CDR3 reads CASSLEELWPQHF. CDR3 DNA sequence: TGTGCCAGCAGCTTAGAGGAGTTATGGCCCCAGCATTTT. The genes are TRBV7-9 and TRBJ1-5; D unclear. The germline V gene has CDR1 SEHNR and CDR2 FQNEAQ (reference sequence). The CDR3 consists of 13 residues. Between the trimmed V and J ends, which lost 1 base and 9 bases, there was a span of 10 bases.